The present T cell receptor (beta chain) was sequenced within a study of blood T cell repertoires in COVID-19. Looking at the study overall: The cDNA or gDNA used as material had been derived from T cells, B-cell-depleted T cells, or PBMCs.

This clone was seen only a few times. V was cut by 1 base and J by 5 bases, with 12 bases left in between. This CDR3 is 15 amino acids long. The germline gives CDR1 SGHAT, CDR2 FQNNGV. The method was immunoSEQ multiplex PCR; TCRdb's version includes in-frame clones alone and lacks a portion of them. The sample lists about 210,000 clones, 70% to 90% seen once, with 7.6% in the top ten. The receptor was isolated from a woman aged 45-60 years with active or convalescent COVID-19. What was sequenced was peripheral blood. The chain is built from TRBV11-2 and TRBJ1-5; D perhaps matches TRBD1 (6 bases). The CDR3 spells CASSLGDKQHQPQHF. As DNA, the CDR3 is TGTGCCAGCAGCTTAGGGGACAAGCAACATCAGCCCCAGCATTTT.